This is a list of T cell receptor beta chains from one sample in a study of Ad26.COV2.S vaccination and SARS-CoV-2 variants. The data were produced by immunoSEQ multiplex PCR, yet TCRdb's version contains in-frame clones alone and is incomplete. The table includes fewer than 500,000 clones, approximately 92% detected once. The sample in question was peripheral blood, obtained in a trial of Ad26.COV2.S vaccine versus placebo. These receptors came from a person between 18 and 65 years old who received the Ad26.COV2.S COVID-19 vaccine or a placebo. Each CDR3 is given with its conserved first and last residue. D genes are given only for firm matches. The size of a clone is reported for some rows only, either as once, few or many, or as a class for expanded clones.

j_call cdr3_length d_call v_call clone_size cdr3_nt cdr3_aa
TRBJ2-5 14 . TRBV5-1 . TGCGCCAGCAGCTTGGGGTCAGGTGCGGAGACCCAGTACTTC CASSLGSGAETQYF
TRBJ1-2 14 . TRBV5-5 . TGTGCCAGCAGCCATTCTCCGGACCGGAGGGGCTACACCTTC CASSHSPDRRGYTF
TRBJ2-2 11 . TRBV3-1/TRBV3-2 . TGTGCCAGCAGCCAGGCCGGGGAGCTGTTTTTT CASSQAGELFF
TRBJ2-5 14 . TRBV4-3 . TGCGCCAGCAGCCAAGTCGGCAGTGTAGTGACCCAGTACTTC CASSQVGSVVTQYF
TRBJ1-1 11 . TRBV20-1 . TGCAGTGCATACAGGGAGGCTGAAGCTTTCTTT CSAYREAEAFF
TRBJ2-1 15 . TRBV11-2 . TGTGCCAGCACCTTGAGGGGTAATACCTACAATGAGCAGTTCTTC CASTLRGNTYNEQFF
TRBJ2-4 15 . TRBV14 once TGTGCCAGCAGCCAAGCTGGCAGGGTAAAAAACATTCAGTACTTC CASSQAGRVKNIQYF
TRBJ1-3 14 . TRBV21-1 few TGTGCCAGCAGGGGGACAGTCCGTGGAAACACCATATATTTT CASRGTVRGNTIYF
TRBJ2-1 17 . TRBV27 . TGTGCCAGCAAAATCCGGGCCCATGTGAGCGTCTACAATGAGCAGTTCTTC CASKIRAHVSVYNEQFF
TRBJ2-2 13 . TRBV2 . TGTGCCAGCAGTGCTCGACGACTAGAAGGGATGTTTTTT CASSARRLEGMFF
TRBJ2-1 16 TRBD2 TRBV5-1 . TGCGCCAGCAGCTTGATGGGACTAGCGGGGGGCAATGAGCAGTTCTTC CASSLMGLAGGNEQFF
TRBJ2-4 13 . TRBV5-1 . TGCGCCAGCAGCTTACACAGGGAAAACATTCAGTACTTC CASSLHRENIQYF
TRBJ1-2 15 TRBD1 TRBV28 . TGTGCCAGCCAGGACCCGGGACAGGGCCCGGGGGGCTACACCTTC CASQDPGQGPGGYTF